The 6 T cell receptor beta chains below were found in one sample sequenced in a study of cytomegalovirus exposure and HLA in healthy donors. Primers included in the PCR were 60 Vbeta and 13 Jbeta primers. Sequenced by immunoSEQ multiplex PCR; TCRdb stores in-frame clones only, minus some. The table lists about 160,000 clones, roughly 85% of them singletons. The sample taken for sequencing was PBMCs. The origin of the receptors is a man younger than 30 in good health and CMV-seropositive.

The chain combines TRBV6-5 with TRBJ1-3, with TRBD1 as a possible D gene (6 bases). The CDR3 has 15 residues. Per the germline V gene, CDR1 is MNHEY and CDR2 is SVGAGI. Trimming cost V 2 bases and J 0 bases, with 8 bases left between them. CDR3 sequence: CASSYGDNSGNTIYF. The CDR3 DNA reads TGTGCCAGCAGTTACGGGGACAACTCTGGAAACACCATATATTTT.

The chain uses TRBV6-6 and TRBJ2-3; 8 nucleotides align to TRBD1. The V and J ends lost 8 bases and 2 bases, in that order; junction bases with no gene match: 9. CDR1 and CDR2 (germline): MNHNY, SVGAGI (reference sequence). CDR3 length: 15 amino acids. This CDR3 is CASGPTGVITDTQYF. CDR3 coding DNA: TGTGCCAGCGGCCCGACAGGGGTGATCACAGATACGCAGTATTTT.

The chain employs TRBV7-2 and TRBJ2-1, with D hard to call. The V gene lost 1 base and the J gene lost 0 bases, with 10 bases spanning the gap. Germline CDR1 reads SGHTA; CDR2 reads FQGNSA. The CDR3 runs 16 residues. CDR3 sequence reads: CASSLDSGFSYNEQFF. The CDR3 DNA is TGTGCCAGCAGCTTAGATTCCGGTTTCTCCTACAATGAGCAGTTCTTC.

The chain uses TRBV7-2 and TRBJ1-2; D remains ambiguous. CDR3 length: 16 residues. Germline V gives CDR1 SGHTA, CDR2 FQGNSA. V lost 1 base and J lost 1, with 13 bases in between. CDR3 bases: TGTGCCAGCAGCTTAGATTCCCTAGTCCGTAACTATGGCTACACCTTC. As protein: CASSLDSLVRNYGYTF.

The genes are TRBV6-4 and TRBJ2-7, with a possible D match to TRBD1 (6 bases). The V and J ends lost 6 bases and 4 bases respectively, with 13 bases between them. From germline, CDR1 is MRHNA and CDR2 SNTAGT. The CDR3 contains 13 residues. CDR3 coding DNA: TGTGCCAGCAGCCAGGACAGTGGTTACGAGCAGTACTTC. Its protein is CASSQDSGYEQYF.

V and J are TRBV2 and TRBJ2-1; D is perhaps TRBD2 (7 bases). With 8 bases removed from V and 0 bases from J, the gap between germline ends came to 14 bases. The CDR3 covers 15 residues. Looked up from germline, CDR1 is SNHLY and CDR2 is FYNNEI. The CDR3 is CASGGAPSSYNEQFF. The CDR3, as DNA: TGTGCCAGCGGGGGGGCTCCCAGCTCCTACAATGAGCAGTTCTTC.